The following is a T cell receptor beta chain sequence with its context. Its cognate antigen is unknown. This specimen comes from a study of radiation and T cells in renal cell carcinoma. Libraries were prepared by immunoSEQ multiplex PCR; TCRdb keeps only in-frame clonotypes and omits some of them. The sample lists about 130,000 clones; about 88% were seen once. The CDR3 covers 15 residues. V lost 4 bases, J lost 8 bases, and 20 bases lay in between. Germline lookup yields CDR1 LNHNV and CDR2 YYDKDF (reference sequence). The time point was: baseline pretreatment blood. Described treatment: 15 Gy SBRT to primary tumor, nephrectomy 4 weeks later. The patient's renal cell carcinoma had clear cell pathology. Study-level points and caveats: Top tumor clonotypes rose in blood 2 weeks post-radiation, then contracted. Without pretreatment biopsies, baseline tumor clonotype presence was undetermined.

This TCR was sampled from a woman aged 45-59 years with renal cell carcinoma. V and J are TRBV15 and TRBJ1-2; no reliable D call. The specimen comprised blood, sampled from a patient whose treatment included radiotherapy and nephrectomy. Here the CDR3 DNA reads TGTGCCACCAGCATTATACCCCCCCAGGCTCACGGCTACACCTTC. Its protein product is CATSIIPPQAHGYTF.